This T cell receptor (beta chain) was found in a study of identical twins. Broader study findings: The authors noted that invariant MAIT and iNKT cells could partly confound zero-insertion analyses.

The V gene end was trimmed by 2 bases and the J gene end by 7 bases; junction bases not matched to a gene: 10. CDR1 is DFQATT and CDR2 is SNEGSKA in the germline V gene (reference sequence). This CDR3 contains 14 residues. Ten or more counts support this clonotype. Its target is unknown. All donors were healthy, and all were Caucasian. TCRdb used MiXCR to reprocess the 5' RACE reads, holding one entry per CDR3 protein. This table has 200,000 to 250,000 distinct CDR3 sequences, 7.5% appearing once. The same data also went into a second study, on yellow fever vaccine responses in identical twins.

The receptor comes from a woman between 18 and 30 years old in good health. The sequencing input was memory (CD45RO+) T cells sorted from blood. The chain is built from TRBV20-1 and TRBJ2-7; 8 bases are shared with TRBD2. The CDR3 bases are TGCAGTGCTAGATCTCTACTAGCGGCAGGGGAGCAGTACTTC. As protein: CSARSLLAAGEQYF.